This is a list of T cell receptor beta chains from one sample in a study of PD-1 and CTLA-4 blockade in melanoma. Profiling relied on immunoSEQ multiplex PCR, and the TCRdb table lists in-frame clones only, not all of them. The sample holds approximately 33,000 clones; 75% to 95% are singletons and the top ten take approximately 8%. Sequenced material: CD8+ T cells from peripheral blood, taken from a patient given anti-PD-1 treatment. All receptors come from a human donor with melanoma. The CDR3 runs from the conserved cysteine through the conserved F or W. Fields, in order: J gene, D gene, CDR3 length, V gene, CDR3 protein. A D gene is named only where the DNA matches it firmly.

J: TRBJ1-1
D: NA
length: 13
V: TRBV27
CDR3: CASSLWSGGEAFF

J: TRBJ2-1
D: TRBD2
length: 15
V: TRBV7-9
CDR3: CASSSTSGTYNEQFF

J: TRBJ1-6
D: NA
length: 18
V: TRBV7-9
CDR3: CASSLERQGRRYNSPLHF

J: TRBJ2-7
D: NA
length: 13
V: TRBV5-1
CDR3: CASSLEGYYEQYF

J: TRBJ2-3
D: NA
length: 16
V: TRBV7-2
CDR3: CASSFPEAGPRNTQYF

J: TRBJ1-2
D: NA
length: 13
V: TRBV7-2
CDR3: CASRYPSGYGYTF

J: TRBJ1-6
D: NA
length: 15
V: TRBV19
CDR3: CASSPRASYNSPLHF

J: TRBJ2-1
D: NA
length: 12
V: TRBV11-2
CDR3: CASSLRMGEQFF

J: TRBJ2-5
D: TRBD2
length: 16
V: TRBV7-9
CDR3: CASSLAQAGGPETQYF

J: TRBJ1-5
D: NA
length: 11
V: TRBV6-1
CDR3: CASSEIQPQHF

J: TRBJ2-7
D: TRBD2
length: 13
V: TRBV29-1
CDR3: CSAEREAGSEQYF

J: TRBJ2-1
D: TRBD2
length: 13
V: TRBV7-3
CDR3: CASSSGLDDEQFF

J: TRBJ1-1
D: TRBD1
length: 13
V: TRBV12-3/TRBV12-4
CDR3: CASRQGEVTEAFF

J: TRBJ2-3
D: TRBD2
length: 15
V: TRBV3-1/TRBV3-2
CDR3: CASSHERGGQDTQYF

J: TRBJ2-6
D: NA
length: 15
V: TRBV19
CDR3: CASSIRNSGANVLTF

J: TRBJ2-1
D: NA
length: 13
V: TRBV24-1
CDR3: CATSEESFNEQFF

J: TRBJ2-5
D: NA
length: 15
V: TRBV4-2
CDR3: CASSQEIGVFETQYF